Shown below are 2 T cell receptor beta chains from a single sample sequenced in a study of T cells in Graves' hyperthyroidism and ophthalmopathy (dated by TCRdb to 2018 to 2020). The library was produced with multiplex PCR. TCRdb records Illumina HiSeq 2000 as the sequencer. Amplification of TCR beta CDR3 regions was carried out from RNA transcripts. A first-round RT-PCR of the TCR CDR3 used the HTBI primer set with the Qiagen OneStep RT-PCR kit. Clones were called with MiXCR by TCRdb after fastp trimmed the public reads at Q25, and only in-frame beta chains were retained. Merged by CDR3 protein, the rows form single entries marked with the most common genes and DNA. Within this sample are approximately 600,000 distinct CDR3 sequences, with around 13% of them counted one time only. The leading ten clones occupy 5.8% of the sample. Sequences were obtained from blood. The receptors derive from a woman aged 25 to 39 with Graves' hyperthyroidism that later progressed to Graves' ophthalmopathy.

A word on this clonotype: A read error may be the cause here, since a much bigger clone is one base away. This rearrangement joins TRBV11-1 to TRBJ2-7, with D perhaps given as TRBD1 or TRBD2 (6 bases each). The length of the CDR3 is 14 residues. The germline V gene encodes CDR1 SGHAT and CDR2 FQDESV (reference sequence). Trimming removed 9 bases from V and 5 bases from J, with 20 bases in between. CDR3 in DNA: TGTGCCAGTATGGAGGGGGACAACACCCACGAGCAGTACTTC. Translating gives CASMEGDNTHEQYF.

At least ten counts were recorded for this clonotype. The genes are TRBV12-3 or TRBV12-4 and TRBJ1-5; the D gene is possibly TRBD1 (5 bases). The CDR3 consists of 13 residues. The V gene lost 5 bases and the J gene lost 5 bases, with 10 bases spanning the gap. The CDR3 here is CASSQTADQPQHF. The CDR3, as DNA: TGTGCCAGCAGTCAGACAGCTGATCAGCCCCAGCATTTT.